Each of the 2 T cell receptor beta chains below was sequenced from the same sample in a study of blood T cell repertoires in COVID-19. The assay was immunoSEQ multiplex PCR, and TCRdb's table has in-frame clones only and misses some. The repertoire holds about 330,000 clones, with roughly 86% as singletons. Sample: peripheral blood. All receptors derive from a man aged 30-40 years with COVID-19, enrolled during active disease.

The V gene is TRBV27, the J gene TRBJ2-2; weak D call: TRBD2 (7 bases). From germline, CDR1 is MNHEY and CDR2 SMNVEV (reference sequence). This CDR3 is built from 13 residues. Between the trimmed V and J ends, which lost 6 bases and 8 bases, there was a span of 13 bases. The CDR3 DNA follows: TGTGCCAGCAGCCCCGGGGGGCCGGGGGAGCTGTTTTTT. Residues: CASSPGGPGELFF.

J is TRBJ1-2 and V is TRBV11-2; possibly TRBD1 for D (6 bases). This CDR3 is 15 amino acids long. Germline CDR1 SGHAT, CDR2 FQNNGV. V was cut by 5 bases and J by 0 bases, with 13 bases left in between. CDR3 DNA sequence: TGTGCCAGCAGCCCTCGGACAGAGGCTAACTATGGCTACACCTTC. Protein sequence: CASSPRTEANYGYTF. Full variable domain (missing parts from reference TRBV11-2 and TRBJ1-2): EAGVAQSPRYKIIEKRQSVAFWCNPISGHATLYWYQQILGQGPKLLIQFQNNGVVDDSQLPKDRFSAERLKGVDSTLKIQPAKLEDSAVYLCASSPRTEANYGYTFGSGTRLTVV.